This is a list of T cell receptor beta chains from one sample in a study of neurological immune-mediated disorders. MiXCR, applied by TCRdb to the 5' RACE reads, yields one record per CDR3 protein. The table has about 14,000 distinct CDR3 sequences, roughly 6.9% seen once. The sequenced sample was CD8+ T cells from blood. Receptors were obtained from a middle-aged woman in good health. The CDR3 runs from the conserved cysteine through the conserved F or W. Fields, in order: J gene, D gene, V gene, clone size, CDR3 protein, CDR3 DNA. A D gene is named only where the DNA matches it firmly. Some rows mark clone size as missing; the rest say once, few, many or name a class of expanded clone.

J gene: TRBJ2-1; D gene: -; V gene: TRBV15; clone size: many; CDR3 protein: CATSSPGGGGEPSPYYEQFF; CDR3 DNA: TGTGCCACCAGCAGCCCGGGCGGAGGGGGCGAACCCAGTCCATACTATGAGCAGTTCTTC
J gene: TRBJ2-1; D gene: -; V gene: TRBV5-1; clone size: many; CDR3 protein: CASSFLYEQFF; CDR3 DNA: TGCGCCAGCAGCTTCCTCTATGAGCAGTTCTTC
J gene: TRBJ2-7; D gene: TRBD1; V gene: TRBV12-3/TRBV12-4; clone size: medium-sized; CDR3 protein: CASSQRQGTYEQYF; CDR3 DNA: TGTGCCAGCAGTCAGAGACAGGGGACCTACGAGCAGTACTTC
J gene: TRBJ2-7; D gene: TRBD1; V gene: TRBV28; clone size: many; CDR3 protein: CASSLGTGIGTGQYF; CDR3 DNA: TGTGCCAGCAGTTTAGGGACAGGGATTGGAACAGGGCAGTACTTC
J gene: TRBJ2-1; D gene: TRBD2; V gene: TRBV7-9; clone size: many; CDR3 protein: CASSSTSGGPFNEQFF; CDR3 DNA: TGTGCCAGCAGCTCGACTAGCGGGGGGCCTTTCAATGAGCAGTTCTTC
J gene: TRBJ2-3; D gene: -; V gene: TRBV5-1; clone size: many; CDR3 protein: CASSFEPRGTDTQYF; CDR3 DNA: TGCGCCAGCAGCTTCGAACCCCGGGGCACAGATACGCAGTATTTT
J gene: TRBJ2-1; D gene: -; V gene: TRBV5-5; clone size: -; CDR3 protein: CASSFYICSARDRVSYNEQFF; CDR3 DNA: -
J gene: TRBJ1-1; D gene: -; V gene: TRBV7-9; clone size: many; CDR3 protein: CASSLAGRGDTEAFF; CDR3 DNA: TGTGCCAGCAGCTTAGCGGGGAGGGGGGACACTGAAGCTTTCTTT
J gene: TRBJ2-3; D gene: -; V gene: TRBV20-1; clone size: many; CDR3 protein: CSARPSDQGTQYF; CDR3 DNA: TGCAGTGCTCGACCTTCGGATCAAGGGACGCAGTATTTT
J gene: TRBJ1-1; D gene: -; V gene: TRBV12-3/TRBV12-4; clone size: many; CDR3 protein: CASSLGPVVGAFF; CDR3 DNA: TGTGCCAGCAGCTTAGGCCCAGTGGTAGGGGCTTTCTTT
J gene: TRBJ2-1; D gene: TRBD2; V gene: TRBV20-1; clone size: many; CDR3 protein: CSAVASSGRAYEQFF; CDR3 DNA: TGCAGTGCCGTGGCTTCTAGCGGGAGGGCGTATGAGCAGTTCTTC
J gene: TRBJ2-7; D gene: -; V gene: TRBV10-3; clone size: once; CDR3 protein: CSISDPQVAYEQYF; CDR3 DNA: TGTTCCATCAGTGACCCACAGGTGGCCTACGAGCAGTACTTC
J gene: TRBJ2-3; D gene: TRBD2; V gene: TRBV2; clone size: many; CDR3 protein: CASKTSGTDTQYF; CDR3 DNA: TGTGCCAGCAAGACTAGCGGGACAGATACGCAGTATTTT
J gene: TRBJ2-1; D gene: -; V gene: TRBV30; clone size: many; CDR3 protein: CAWSVLSGAVDEQFF; CDR3 DNA: TGTGCCTGGAGTGTACTGTCAGGGGCAGTCGATGAGCAGTTCTTC
J gene: TRBJ1-1; D gene: TRBD1; V gene: TRBV14; clone size: many; CDR3 protein: CASSLQGALNTEAFF; CDR3 DNA: TGTGCCAGCAGTCTACAGGGGGCTTTGAACACTGAAGCTTTCTTT
J gene: TRBJ2-1; D gene: TRBD2; V gene: TRBV28; clone size: many; CDR3 protein: CASNTPAGDYNEQFF; CDR3 DNA: TGTGCCAGTAACACGCCAGCGGGAGACTACAATGAGCAGTTCTTC
J gene: TRBJ2-3; D gene: -; V gene: TRBV29-1; clone size: many; CDR3 protein: CSVVVDTQYF; CDR3 DNA: TGCAGCGTTGTGGTGGATACGCAGTATTTT
J gene: TRBJ2-7; D gene: TRBD2; V gene: TRBV9; clone size: many; CDR3 protein: CASSASGGFPHEQYF; CDR3 DNA: TGTGCCAGCAGCGCAAGCGGGGGGTTTCCCCACGAGCAGTACTTC
J gene: TRBJ2-3; D gene: -; V gene: TRBV7-9; clone size: many; CDR3 protein: CASSRPTALETDTQYF; CDR3 DNA: TGTGCCAGCAGCCGCCCGACGGCCCTTGAGACAGATACGCAGTATTTT
J gene: TRBJ2-5; D gene: TRBD1; V gene: TRBV15; clone size: many; CDR3 protein: CATSGEQGPLGIKWTQYF; CDR3 DNA: TGTGCCACCAGCGGGGAACAGGGGCCGCTGGGGATCAAGTGGACCCAGTACTTC
J gene: TRBJ2-5; D gene: -; V gene: TRBV11-2; clone size: many; CDR3 protein: CASSLSGGSETQYF; CDR3 DNA: TGTGCCAGCAGCTTGAGTGGCGGGTCGGAGACCCAGTACTTC
J gene: TRBJ1-4; D gene: TRBD1; V gene: TRBV27; clone size: many; CDR3 protein: CASSLFRGNEKLFF; CDR3 DNA: TGTGCCAGCAGTTTATTCAGGGGGAATGAAAAACTGTTTTTT
J gene: TRBJ2-3; D gene: -; V gene: TRBV5-4; clone size: many; CDR3 protein: CASSLSWGPDTQYF; CDR3 DNA: TGTGCCAGCAGCTTGTCGTGGGGGCCAGATACGCAGTATTTT
J gene: TRBJ2-6; D gene: -; V gene: TRBV29-1; clone size: many; CDR3 protein: CSVEGGPVSGANVLTF; CDR3 DNA: TGCAGCGTTGAAGGCGGTCCTGTCTCTGGGGCCAACGTCCTGACTTTC
J gene: TRBJ1-1; D gene: TRBD1; V gene: TRBV5-6; clone size: -; CDR3 protein: CASFSGQGRTEAFF; CDR3 DNA: TGTGCCAGCTTTTCTGGACAGGGGAGGACTGAAGCTTTCTTT
J gene: TRBJ2-3; D gene: TRBD2; V gene: TRBV30; clone size: many; CDR3 protein: CAWSPPTSPDTQYF; CDR3 DNA: TGTGCCTGGAGTCCCCCGACTAGCCCAGATACGCAGTATTTT
J gene: TRBJ1-1; D gene: -; V gene: TRBV28; clone size: many; CDR3 protein: CASSSELTGQNTEAFF; CDR3 DNA: TGTGCCAGCAGTTCGGAACTCACAGGGCAGAACACTGAAGCTTTCTTT
J gene: TRBJ2-3; D gene: -; V gene: TRBV25-1; clone size: many; CDR3 protein: CASGPMGDTQYF; CDR3 DNA: TGTGCCAGCGGTCCTATGGGAGATACGCAGTATTTT
J gene: TRBJ2-2; D gene: -; V gene: TRBV9; clone size: many; CDR3 protein: CASSAEGTGELFF; CDR3 DNA: TGTGCCAGCAGCGCCGAGGGCACCGGGGAGCTGTTTTTT
J gene: TRBJ2-5; D gene: TRBD1; V gene: TRBV28; clone size: large; CDR3 protein: CASSLGTGGIRETQYF; CDR3 DNA: TGTGCCAGCAGTTTAGGGACAGGGGGCATCCGAGAGACCCAGTACTTC
J gene: TRBJ2-2; D gene: TRBD1; V gene: TRBV6-5; clone size: many; CDR3 protein: CASSGDRGPTGELFF; CDR3 DNA: TGTGCCAGCAGTGGGGACAGGGGGCCGACCGGGGAGCTGTTTTTT
J gene: TRBJ1-4; D gene: -; V gene: TRBV20-1; clone size: many; CDR3 protein: CSAISDSFTNEKLFF; CDR3 DNA: TGCAGTGCGATCTCCGACAGTTTCACTAATGAAAAACTGTTTTTT
J gene: TRBJ1-5; D gene: -; V gene: TRBV5-4; clone size: -; CDR3 protein: CASSLALRNQPQHF; CDR3 DNA: TGTGCCAGCAGCTTGGCCCTCCGGAATCAGCCCCAGCATTTT
J gene: TRBJ2-7; D gene: -; V gene: TRBV4-2; clone size: many; CDR3 protein: CASSPEVRSRDEQYF; CDR3 DNA: TGTGCCAGCAGCCCAGAGGTGCGGTCCAGGGACGAGCAGTACTTC
J gene: TRBJ2-7; D gene: -; V gene: TRBV4-2; clone size: many; CDR3 protein: CASSQRGVYEQYF; CDR3 DNA: TGTGCCAGCAGCCAAAGGGGGGTCTACGAGCAGTACTTC
J gene: TRBJ1-2; D gene: -; V gene: TRBV11-1; clone size: few; CDR3 protein: CASSLRTDGYTF; CDR3 DNA: TGTGCCAGCAGCTTACGGACAGATGGCTACACCTTC
J gene: TRBJ2-3; D gene: TRBD2; V gene: TRBV5-1; clone size: many; CDR3 protein: CASSPGLAPVTDTQYF; CDR3 DNA: TGCGCCAGCAGCCCGGGACTAGCACCTGTCACAGATACGCAGTATTTT
J gene: TRBJ2-2; D gene: TRBD2; V gene: TRBV10-1; clone size: many; CDR3 protein: CASNPTSTTGELFF; CDR3 DNA: TGCGCCAGCAATCCGACTAGCACCACCGGGGAGCTGTTTTTT
J gene: TRBJ2-3; D gene: -; V gene: TRBV5-1; clone size: many; CDR3 protein: CASSLAGATTDTQYF; CDR3 DNA: TGCGCCAGCAGCTTGGCTGGGGCGACCACAGATACGCAGTATTTT
J gene: TRBJ1-4; D gene: -; V gene: TRBV7-9; clone size: many; CDR3 protein: CASSLPGENEKLFF; CDR3 DNA: TGTGCCAGCAGCTTACCGGGAGAGAATGAAAAACTGTTTTTT
J gene: TRBJ2-1; D gene: TRBD2; V gene: TRBV20-1; clone size: many; CDR3 protein: CSARTTSGSPRGYNEQFF; CDR3 DNA: TGCAGTGCTAGAACGACTAGCGGGAGCCCGAGGGGTTACAATGAGCAGTTCTTC
J gene: TRBJ2-5; D gene: -; V gene: TRBV7-6; clone size: many; CDR3 protein: CASSLDRYQETQYF; CDR3 DNA: TGTGCCAGCAGCTTAGATAGGTACCAAGAGACCCAGTACTTC
J gene: TRBJ1-2; D gene: -; V gene: TRBV27; clone size: many; CDR3 protein: CASSSWGPYGYTF; CDR3 DNA: TGTGCCAGCAGTTCATGGGGGCCCTATGGCTACACCTTC
J gene: TRBJ1-5; D gene: -; V gene: TRBV6-2/TRBV6-3; clone size: many; CDR3 protein: CASSYRVGQPQHF; CDR3 DNA: TGTGCCAGCAGTTACAGGGTCGGGCAGCCCCAGCATTTT
J gene: TRBJ2-5; D gene: TRBD1; V gene: TRBV7-8; clone size: many; CDR3 protein: CASSTGALQETQYF; CDR3 DNA: TGTGCCAGTAGCACAGGGGCCCTACAAGAGACCCAGTACTTC
J gene: TRBJ2-7; D gene: -; V gene: TRBV9; clone size: many; CDR3 protein: CASSLPGTEQYF; CDR3 DNA: TGTGCCAGCAGCCTCCCCGGGACCGAGCAGTACTTC
J gene: TRBJ1-1; D gene: TRBD1; V gene: TRBV5-1; clone size: many; CDR3 protein: CASSLATGRNTEAFF; CDR3 DNA: TGCGCCAGCAGCTTGGCGACAGGGAGGAACACTGAAGCTTTCTTT
J gene: TRBJ2-7; D gene: -; V gene: TRBV5-1; clone size: -; CDR3 protein: CASRGSRTYEQYF; CDR3 DNA: TGCGCCAGCAGGGGTTCGCGTACCTACGAGCAGTACTTC
J gene: TRBJ1-2; D gene: -; V gene: TRBV7-2; clone size: many; CDR3 protein: CASSLVPRAGYTF; CDR3 DNA: TGTGCCAGCAGCTTAGTGCCCAGGGCGGGCTACACCTTC
J gene: TRBJ2-7; D gene: -; V gene: TRBV12-3/TRBV12-4; clone size: -; CDR3 protein: CARTEHLYEQYF; CDR3 DNA: TGTGCCCGCACGGAACACCTCTACGAGCAGTACTTC
J gene: TRBJ2-1; D gene: TRBD2; V gene: TRBV5-1; clone size: many; CDR3 protein: CASSRSSREGYNEQFF; CDR3 DNA: TGCGCCAGCAGCCGGTCTTCGCGGGAGGGGTACAATGAGCAGTTCTTC
J gene: TRBJ1-1; D gene: -; V gene: TRBV4-2; clone size: many; CDR3 protein: CASSQAWGRENTEAFF; CDR3 DNA: TGTGCCAGCAGCCAAGCGTGGGGCAGGGAGAACACTGAAGCTTTCTTT
J gene: TRBJ2-7; D gene: -; V gene: TRBV7-2; clone size: many; CDR3 protein: CASSFSYEQYF; CDR3 DNA: TGTGCCAGCAGCTTCTCCTACGAGCAGTACTTC
J gene: TRBJ1-2; D gene: -; V gene: TRBV5-1; clone size: many; CDR3 protein: CASSPPGLSGYTF; CDR3 DNA: TGCGCCAGCAGCCCCCCAGGATTGAGCGGCTACACCTTC
J gene: TRBJ1-2; D gene: -; V gene: TRBV29-1; clone size: many; CDR3 protein: CSVDLGSLEGYTF; CDR3 DNA: TGCAGCGTTGATCTCGGCAGTCTAGAGGGCTACACCTTC
J gene: TRBJ2-7; D gene: -; V gene: TRBV20-1; clone size: many; CDR3 protein: CSARVAESYEQYF; CDR3 DNA: TGCAGTGCTAGAGTGGCCGAGTCCTACGAGCAGTACTTC
J gene: TRBJ2-7; D gene: -; V gene: TRBV4-1; clone size: medium-sized; CDR3 protein: CASSQGADEQYF; CDR3 DNA: TGCGCCAGCAGCCAGGGGGCTGACGAGCAGTACTTC